This T cell receptor (beta chain) was found in a study of T cells in Graves' hyperthyroidism and ophthalmopathy. The J segment lost 2 bases and the V segment lost 5 bases, leaving 8 bases of the junction unmatched. This CDR3 has 15 amino acids. CDR1 and CDR2 (germline): SQVTM, ANQGSEA. This clonotype has a count of ten or more. Its cognate antigen is unknown. Study-wide results and limits: Ophthalmopathy and stable hyperthyroidism were told apart by a 13 V-J model.

TCR beta CDR3 regions were amplified from RNA. The HTBI primer set was used in a first-round RT-PCR of the TCR CDR3. TCRdb reprocessed the multiplex PCR reads via MiXCR and lists one record per CDR3 protein. Seen here are hundreds of thousands of distinct CDR3 sequences, about 15% observed once, and the top ten hold around 12%. The sample was blood. The clonotype comes from a woman between 45 and 65 years old with Graves' ophthalmopathy. The chain combines TRBV29-1 with TRBJ2-1, with 8 bases that match TRBD2. The CDR3 protein is CSVHPPGGPYNEQFF. CDR3 bases: TGCAGCGTTCACCCCCCGGGAGGGCCCTACAATGAGCAGTTCTTC.